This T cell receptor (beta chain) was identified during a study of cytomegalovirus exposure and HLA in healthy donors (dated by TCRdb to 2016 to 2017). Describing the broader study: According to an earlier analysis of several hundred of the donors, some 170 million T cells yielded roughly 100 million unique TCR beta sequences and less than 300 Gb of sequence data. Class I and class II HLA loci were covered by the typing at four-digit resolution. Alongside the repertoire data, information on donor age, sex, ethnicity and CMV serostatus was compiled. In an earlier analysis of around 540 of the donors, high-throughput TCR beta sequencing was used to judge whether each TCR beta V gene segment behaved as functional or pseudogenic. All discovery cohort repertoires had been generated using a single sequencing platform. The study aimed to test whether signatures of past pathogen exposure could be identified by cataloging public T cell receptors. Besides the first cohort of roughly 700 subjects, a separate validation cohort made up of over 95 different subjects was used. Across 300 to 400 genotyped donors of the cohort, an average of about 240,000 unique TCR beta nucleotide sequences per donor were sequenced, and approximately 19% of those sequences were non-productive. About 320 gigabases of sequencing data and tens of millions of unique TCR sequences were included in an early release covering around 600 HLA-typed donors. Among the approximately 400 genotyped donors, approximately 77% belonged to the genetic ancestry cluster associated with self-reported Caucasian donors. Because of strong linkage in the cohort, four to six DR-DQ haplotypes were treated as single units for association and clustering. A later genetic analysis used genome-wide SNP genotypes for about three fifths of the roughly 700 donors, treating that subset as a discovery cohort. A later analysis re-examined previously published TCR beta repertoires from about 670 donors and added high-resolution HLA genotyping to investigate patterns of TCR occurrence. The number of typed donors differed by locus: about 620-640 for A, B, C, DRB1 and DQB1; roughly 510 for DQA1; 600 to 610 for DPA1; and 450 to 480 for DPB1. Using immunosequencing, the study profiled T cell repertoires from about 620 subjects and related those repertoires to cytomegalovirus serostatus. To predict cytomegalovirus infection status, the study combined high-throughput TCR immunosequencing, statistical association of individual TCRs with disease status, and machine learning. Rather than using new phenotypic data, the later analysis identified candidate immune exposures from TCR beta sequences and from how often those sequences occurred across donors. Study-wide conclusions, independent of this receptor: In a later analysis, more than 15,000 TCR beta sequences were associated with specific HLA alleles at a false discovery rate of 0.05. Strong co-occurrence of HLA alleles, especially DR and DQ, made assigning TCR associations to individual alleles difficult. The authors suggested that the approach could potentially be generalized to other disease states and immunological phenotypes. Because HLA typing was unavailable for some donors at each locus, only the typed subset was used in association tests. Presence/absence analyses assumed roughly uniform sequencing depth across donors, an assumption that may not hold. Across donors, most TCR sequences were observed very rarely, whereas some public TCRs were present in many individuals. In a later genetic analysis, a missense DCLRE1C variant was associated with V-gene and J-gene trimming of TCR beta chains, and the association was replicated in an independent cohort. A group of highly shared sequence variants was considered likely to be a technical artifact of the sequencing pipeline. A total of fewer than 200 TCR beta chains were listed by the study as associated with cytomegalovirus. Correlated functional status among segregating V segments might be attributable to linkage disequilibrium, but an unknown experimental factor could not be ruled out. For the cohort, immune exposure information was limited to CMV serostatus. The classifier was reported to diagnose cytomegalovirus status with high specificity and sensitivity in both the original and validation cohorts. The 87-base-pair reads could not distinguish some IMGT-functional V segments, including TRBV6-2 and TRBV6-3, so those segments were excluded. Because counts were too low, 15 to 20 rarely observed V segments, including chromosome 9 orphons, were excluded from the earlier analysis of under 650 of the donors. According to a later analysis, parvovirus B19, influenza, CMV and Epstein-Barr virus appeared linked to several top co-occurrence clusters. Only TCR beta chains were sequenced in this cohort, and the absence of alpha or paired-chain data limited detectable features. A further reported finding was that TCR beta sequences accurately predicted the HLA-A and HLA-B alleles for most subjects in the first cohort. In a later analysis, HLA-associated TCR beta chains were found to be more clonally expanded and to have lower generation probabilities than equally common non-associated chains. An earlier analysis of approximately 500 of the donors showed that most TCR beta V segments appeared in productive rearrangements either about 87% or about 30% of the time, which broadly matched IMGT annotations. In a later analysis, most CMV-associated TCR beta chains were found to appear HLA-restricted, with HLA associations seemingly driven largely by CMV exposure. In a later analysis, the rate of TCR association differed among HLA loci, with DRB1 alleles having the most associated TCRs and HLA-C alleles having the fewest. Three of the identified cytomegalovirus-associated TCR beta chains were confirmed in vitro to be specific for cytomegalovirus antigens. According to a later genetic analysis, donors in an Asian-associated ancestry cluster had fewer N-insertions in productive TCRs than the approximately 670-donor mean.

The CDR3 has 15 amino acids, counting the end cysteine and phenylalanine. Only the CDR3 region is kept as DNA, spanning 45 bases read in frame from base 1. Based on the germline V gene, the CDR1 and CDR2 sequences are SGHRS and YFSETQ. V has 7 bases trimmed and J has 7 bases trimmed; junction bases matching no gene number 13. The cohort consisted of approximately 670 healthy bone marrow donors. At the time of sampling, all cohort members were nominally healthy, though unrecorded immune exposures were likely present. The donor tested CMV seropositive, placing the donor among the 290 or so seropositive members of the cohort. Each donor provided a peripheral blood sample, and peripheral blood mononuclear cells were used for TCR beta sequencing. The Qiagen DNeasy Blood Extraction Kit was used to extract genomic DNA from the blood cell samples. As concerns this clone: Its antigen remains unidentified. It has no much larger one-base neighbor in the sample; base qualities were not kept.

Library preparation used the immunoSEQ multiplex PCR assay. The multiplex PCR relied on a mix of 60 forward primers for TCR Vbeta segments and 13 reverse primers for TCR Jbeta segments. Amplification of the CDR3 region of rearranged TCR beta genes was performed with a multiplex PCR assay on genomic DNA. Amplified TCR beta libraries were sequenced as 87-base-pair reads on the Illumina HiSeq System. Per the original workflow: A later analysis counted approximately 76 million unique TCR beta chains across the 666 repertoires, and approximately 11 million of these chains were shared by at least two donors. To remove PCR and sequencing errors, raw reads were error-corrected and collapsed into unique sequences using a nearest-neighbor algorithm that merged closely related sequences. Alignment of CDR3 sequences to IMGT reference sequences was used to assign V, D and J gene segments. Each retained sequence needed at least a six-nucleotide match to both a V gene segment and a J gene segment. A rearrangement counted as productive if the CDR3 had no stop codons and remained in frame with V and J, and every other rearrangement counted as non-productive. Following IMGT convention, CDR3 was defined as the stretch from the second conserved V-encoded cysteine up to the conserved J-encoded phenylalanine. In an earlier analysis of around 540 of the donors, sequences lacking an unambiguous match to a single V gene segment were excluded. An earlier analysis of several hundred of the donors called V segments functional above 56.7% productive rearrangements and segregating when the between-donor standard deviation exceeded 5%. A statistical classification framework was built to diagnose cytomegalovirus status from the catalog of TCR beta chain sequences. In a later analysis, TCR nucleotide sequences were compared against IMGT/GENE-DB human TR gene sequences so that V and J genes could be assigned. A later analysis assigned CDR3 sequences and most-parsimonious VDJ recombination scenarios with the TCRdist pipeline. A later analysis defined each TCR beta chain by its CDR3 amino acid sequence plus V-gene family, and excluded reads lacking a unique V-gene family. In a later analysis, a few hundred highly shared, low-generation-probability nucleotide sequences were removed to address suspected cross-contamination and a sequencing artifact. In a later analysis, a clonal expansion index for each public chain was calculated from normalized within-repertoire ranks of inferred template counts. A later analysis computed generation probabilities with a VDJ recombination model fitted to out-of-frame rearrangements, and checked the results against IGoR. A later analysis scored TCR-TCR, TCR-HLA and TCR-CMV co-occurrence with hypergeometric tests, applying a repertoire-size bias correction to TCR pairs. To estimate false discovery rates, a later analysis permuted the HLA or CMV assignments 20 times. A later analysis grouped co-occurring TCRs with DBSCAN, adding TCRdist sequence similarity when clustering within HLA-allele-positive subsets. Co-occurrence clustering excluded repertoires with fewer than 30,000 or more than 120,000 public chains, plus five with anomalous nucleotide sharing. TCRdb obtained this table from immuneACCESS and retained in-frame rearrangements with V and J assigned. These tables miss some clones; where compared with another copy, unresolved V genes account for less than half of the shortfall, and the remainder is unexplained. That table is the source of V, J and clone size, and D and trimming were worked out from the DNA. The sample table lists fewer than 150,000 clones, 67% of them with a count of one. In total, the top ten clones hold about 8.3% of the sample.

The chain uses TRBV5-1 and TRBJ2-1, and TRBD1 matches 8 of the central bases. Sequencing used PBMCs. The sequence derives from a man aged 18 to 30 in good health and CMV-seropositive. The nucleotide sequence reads TGCGCCAGCGCCACGCAGGGGGCAAGCGGGAATGAGCAGTTCTTC. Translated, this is CASATQGASGNEQFF.